These 9 T cell receptor beta chains came from one sample sequenced in a study of CD8 T cells in ankylosing spondylitis. TCRdb reprocessed the 5' RACE reads with MiXCR, giving one entry per CDR3 protein. Of under 300,000 distinct CDR3 sequences listed, 9.5% to 12% were seen once; the top ten hold less than 8%. Sequencing was performed on blood, either unsorted or a sorted T cell fraction (not recorded which). The receptors originated from a male donor with ankylosing spondylitis or in good health (not recorded which).

This chain links TRBV12-3 or TRBV12-4 with TRBJ2-1; D not certain. The CDR3 is 12 residues long. Between the trimmed V and J ends, which lost 6 bases and 9 bases, there was a span of 12 bases. The CDR3 is CASSPIFREQFF. The CDR3 DNA reads as TGTGCCAGCAGCCCGATCTTCCGTGAGCAGTTCTTC.

The chain combines TRBV7-9 with TRBJ2-1, with TRBD1 matching over 10 bases. CDR3 length: 16 residues. Losses at the gene ends were 5 bases for V and 5 bases for J; bases not matched to a gene: 9. Germline V gene lookup returns CDR1 SEHNR and CDR2 FQNEAQ (reference sequence). The DNA of the CDR3 is TGTGCCAGCAGCCAACCAGGGACAGGGGATCACAATGAGCAGTTCTTC. Its protein product is CASSQPGTGDHNEQFF.

V usage is TRBV28 and J usage is TRBJ2-3; TRBD2 is a possible D gene (6 bases). CDR1 is MDHEN, CDR2 SYDVKM, per germline. The CDR3 loop spans 16 amino acids. Trimming cost V 6 bases and J 5 bases, with 21 bases left between them. Here the CDR3 reads CASSSPLPGARDTQYF. The DNA for the CDR3 is TGTGCCAGCAGCAGCCCCCTACCGGGAGCGAGAGATACGCAGTATTTT.

This clonotype was seen only once. The gene calls are TRBV7-2 and TRBJ2-1; tentatively, D is TRBD1 (6 bases). Germline lookup yields CDR1 SGHTA and CDR2 FQGNSA. CDR3 length equals 15 residues. Trimming took 10 bases from V and 2 from J, leaving 18 bases between them. CDR3: CATSVGGTAYNEQFF. In DNA, the CDR3 is TGTGCCACCTCGGTAGGGGGAACTGCCTACAATGAGCAGTTCTTC.

Concerning this clonotype: A single base separates this from a much larger clone, so it may be a read error. The chain's CDR3 is CVSSEYRVYGYTF. The DNA of the CDR3 is TGTGTCAGCAGTGAATACAGGGTGTATGGCTACACCTTC. The chain employs TRBV2 and TRBJ1-2, with D possibly matching TRBD1 (6 bases). CDR1 is SNHLY, CDR2 FYNNEI, per germline. The CDR3 totals 13 residues.

In this sample, this clonotype turned up many times. The V and J genes are TRBV20-1 and TRBJ1-6; 7 bases are shared with TRBD1. With 6 bases clipped from V and 10 bases from J, the junction kept 9 bases outside the gene matches. CDR1 DFQATT and CDR2 SNEGSKA come from the germline V gene (reference sequence). The CDR3 extends over 13 amino acids. The CDR3 coding sequence is TGCAGTGCGGGAAGGGACAGCCAATCACCCCTCCACTTT. It encodes CSAGRDSQSPLHF.

The chain uses TRBV20-1 and TRBJ2-1; 7 bases are a match to TRBD2. The CDR3 consists of 14 residues. Looked up from germline, CDR1 is DFQATT and CDR2 is SNEGSKA (reference sequence). V was clipped by 5 bases and J by 0 bases; unmatched bases: 4. The CDR3 region is CSAELANSYNEQFF. The CDR3 DNA is TGCAGTGCTGAACTAGCGAACTCCTACAATGAGCAGTTCTTC.

This clonotype occurred many times. The chain employs TRBV20-1 and TRBJ1-5, with D maybe TRBD1 (5 bases). Looked up from germline, CDR1 is DFQATT and CDR2 is SNEGSKA (reference sequence). The CDR3 covers 17 residues. V lost 0 bases to trimming and J lost 3 bases, with 18 bases between them. This CDR3 is CSARDHWEVGDNQPQHF. The CDR3 DNA reads as TGCAGTGCTAGAGATCATTGGGAAGTGGGGGACAATCAGCCCCAGCATTTT.

This clonotype was observed at least ten times. This chain connects TRBV12-3 or TRBV12-4 to TRBJ2-7; D possibly uses TRBD1 or TRBD2 (5 bases each). This CDR3 is built from 16 residues. V lost 2 bases to trimming and J lost 0 bases, with 14 bases between them. The CDR3 DNA is TGTGCCAGCAGTTTAAGGGGCGGGCTTGGCTCCTACGAGCAGTACTTC. Amino acid sequence: CASSLRGGLGSYEQYF.